The 26 T cell receptor beta chains below come from one sample, sequenced in a study of cytomegalovirus exposure and HLA in healthy donors (dated by TCRdb to between 2016 and 2019). To prepare the library, the immunoSEQ multiplex PCR assay was applied. The multiplex PCR relied on a mix of 60 forward primers for TCR Vbeta segments and 13 reverse primers for TCR Jbeta segments. This immuneACCESS table, as held by TCRdb, lists in-frame sequences with V and J called but not all clones. Of the missing ones, under half trace to an unresolved V gene in checked studies; the others have no known cause. The sample table shows 200,000 or so clones, and 82% are seen once. The ten largest clones take up roughly 0.097% of the sample. Sequencing used PBMCs. The receptor set was obtained from a boy between 2 and 10 years old in good health and CMV-seronegative.

The rearrangement uses TRBV5-4 and TRBJ1-1; TRBD1 is a possible D gene (6 bases). The CDR3 runs 14 residues. Trimming pared 2 bases from V and 7 bases from J, leaving 15 bases between. Germline values: CDR1 SGHNT, CDR2 YYREEE (reference sequence). The CDR3 loop is CASSLVGEGGEAFF. The CDR3 nucleotides read TGTGCCAGCAGCTTAGTGGGGGAGGGGGGTGAAGCTTTCTTT. Filled out from reference TRBV5-4 and TRBJ1-1, the complete variable domain reads ETGVTQSPTHLIKTRGQQVTLRCSSQSGHNTVSWYQQALGQGPQFIFQYYREEENGRGNFPPRFSGLQFPNYSSELNVNALELDDSALYLCASSLVGEGGEAFFGQGTRLTVV.

This chain connects TRBV7-9 to TRBJ1-3, with D hard to call. This CDR3 comprises 16 residues. The germline CDR1 and CDR2 sequences are SEHNR and FQNEAQ (reference sequence). V lost 3 bases, J lost 2 bases, and 14 bases lay in between. This chain's CDR3 is CASSFRQDVAGNTIYF. The DNA for the CDR3 is TGTGCCAGCAGCTTCCGACAAGATGTGGCTGGAAACACCATATATTTT.

The CDR3 loop is CASSPTSGERYNEQFF. CDR3 DNA sequence: TGTGCCAGCAGTCCCACTAGCGGGGAGAGATACAATGAGCAGTTCTTC. The genes are TRBV2 and TRBJ2-1; TRBD2 aligns across 10 bases. Unmatched junction bases numbered 8, after V lost 5 bases and J lost 4 bases. Germline V gene lookup returns CDR1 SNHLY and CDR2 FYNNEI. The CDR3 spans 16 residues.

The chain carries TRBV10-3 and TRBJ1-1; D remains unclear. In germline, CDR1 is ENHRY, CDR2 SYGVKD. CDR3 length: 15 residues. The V gene lost 3 bases and the J gene lost 5 bases, with 16 bases spanning the gap. This CDR3 is CAISDGLTSGTEAFF. CDR3 coding DNA: TGTGCCATCAGTGATGGGTTAACGAGCGGTACTGAAGCTTTCTTT.

This chain connects TRBV4-2 to TRBJ1-4, with D hard to call. V was clipped by 1 base and J by 0 bases, with 9 bases between them. The length of the CDR3 is 16 residues. The germline V gene encodes CDR1 LGHNA and CDR2 YNFKEQ. Written as DNA, the CDR3 is TGTGCCAGCAGCCAAGCAGTGGCAACAACTAATGAAAAACTGTTTTTT. Residues: CASSQAVATTNEKLFF.

V usage is TRBV6-5 and J usage is TRBJ1-1, with a possible D match to TRBD1 (5 bases). Germline values: CDR1 MNHEY, CDR2 SVGAGI. V lost 6 bases and J 1 base, leaving 12 bases between the germline ends. The CDR3 consists of 14 residues. CDR3 protein: CASRSGTRNTEAFF. The CDR3 DNA is TGTGCCAGCAGGAGCGGGACTCGGAACACTGAAGCTTTCTTT.

This chain joins TRBV7-2 and TRBJ2-7, with TRBD1 matching 8 bases. This CDR3 is built from 15 residues. V shed 6 bases and J 3 bases; nucleotides not matched to a gene: 10. Germline lookup yields CDR1 SGHTA and CDR2 FQGNSA. In nucleotides, the CDR3 is TGTGCCAGCAGAGCCGGGACAGGCATTCTCTACGAGCAGTACTTC. Residues: CASRAGTGILYEQYF.

The rearrangement joins TRBV7-9 to TRBJ1-1; D remains ambiguous. The germline gives CDR1 SEHNR, CDR2 FQNEAQ (reference sequence). The CDR3 is 14 amino acids. The ends were cut back, 1 base at V and 5 bases at J, with 11 bases in the middle. CDR3 sequence: CASSLEGRGTEAFF. The CDR3 DNA sequence: TGTGCCAGCAGCTTAGAAGGGCGAGGGACTGAAGCTTTCTTT.

The chain combines TRBV5-6 with TRBJ1-4; TRBD1 might be the D (5 bases). The CDR3 is 15 amino acids. V was trimmed by 0 bases and J by 7 bases, leaving 13 bases between them. Germline lookup yields CDR1 SGHDT and CDR2 YYEEEE. The DNA of the CDR3 is TGTGCCAGCAGCTTGGCCCCGGGCGGGGGTGAAAAACTGTTTTTT. Its protein is CASSLAPGGGEKLFF.

This clone has only one observation. The rearrangement links TRBV19 to TRBJ1-2; 8 nucleotides align to TRBD1. Germline V gene data show CDR1 as LNHDA and CDR2 as SQIVND (reference sequence). V gave up 7 bases and J gave up 4 bases; unmatched junction bases: 11. CDR3 length: 15 amino acids. As DNA, the CDR3 is TGTGCCAGTAATTCCCTCAGGGGGCGCAGCTATGGCTACACCTTC. Its protein product is CASNSLRGRSYGYTF.

The chain employs TRBV7-7 and TRBJ2-5; 7 bases align to TRBD1. The CDR3 loop spans 13 amino acids. Germline V gives CDR1 SSHAT, CDR2 FNYEAQ (reference sequence). The CDR3 nucleotides are TGTGCTATCAGCAGGGGGTGGCAAGAGACCCAGTACTTC. It yields the protein CAISRGWQETQYF.

The chain uses TRBV4-3 and TRBJ2-1, with D hard to call. V lost 0 bases to trimming and J lost 0 bases, with 6 bases between them. In germline, CDR1 is LGHNA, CDR2 YSLEER. The length of the CDR3 is 15 residues. CDR3 sequence (DNA): TGCGCCAGCAGCCAAGACCCCCACTCCTACAATGAGCAGTTCTTC. Its translation is CASSQDPHSYNEQFF.

The rearrangement links TRBV13 to TRBJ2-7, with 9 bases that match TRBD1. The V and J ends lost 5 bases and 3 bases, in that order; junction bases with no gene match: 8. The germline V gene has CDR1 PRHDT and CDR2 FYEKMQ (reference sequence). This CDR3 region has 15 residues. CDR3 sequence: CASSPGTGKHYEQYF. For the CDR3, the DNA is TGTGCCAGCAGCCCCGGGACAGGGAAACACTACGAGCAGTACTTC.

The chain combines TRBV7-2 with TRBJ2-3, with 8 bases aligning to TRBD2. Losses at the gene ends were 1 base for V and 3 bases for J; bases not matched to a gene: 3. This CDR3 comprises 15 residues. In germline, CDR1 is SGHTA, CDR2 FQGNSA. CDR3 bases: TGTGCCAGCAGCTTAGGTCCGGGAGGGACAGATACGCAGTATTTT. Translation: CASSLGPGGTDTQYF. Supplemented by reference TRBV7-2 and TRBJ2-3, the full variable domain reads GAGVSQSPSNKVTEKGKDVELRCDPISGHTALYWYRQSLGQGLEFLIYFQGNSAPDKSGLPSDRFSAERTGGSVSTLTIQRTQQEDSAVYLCASSLGPGGTDTQYFGPGTRLTVL.

J is TRBJ2-2 and V is TRBV18, with a tentative D call TRBD2 (6 bases). V lost 3 bases, J lost 7 bases, and 12 bases lay in between. CDR3 length equals 14 residues. Per germline, CDR1 KGHSH and CDR2 LQKENI. This chain's CDR3 is CASSPDRAGGELFF. CDR3 in DNA: TGTGCCAGCTCACCTGACAGAGCGGGCGGGGAGCTGTTTTTT. The complete variable domain, with remaining parts taken from reference TRBV18 and TRBJ2-2, reads NAGVMQNPRHLVRRRGQEARLRCSPMKGHSHVYWYRQLPEEGLKFMVYLQKENIIDESGMPKERFSAEFPKEGPSILRIQQVVRGDSAAYFCASSPDRAGGELFFGEGSRLTVL.

The rearrangement joins TRBV7-2 to TRBJ2-7; D gene unclear. V was shortened by 5 bases and J by 2 bases, with 13 bases between the two germline ends. Germline CDR1 and CDR2: SGHTA and FQGNSA. CDR3 length: 14 amino acids. CDR3 DNA: TGTGCCAGCAGCCCGTTGTCAGGCCCCTACGAGCAGTACTTC. It translates to CASSPLSGPYEQYF.

The chain couples TRBV2 to TRBJ2-3, with TRBD1 as a possible D gene (6 bases). The CDR3 covers 13 residues. CDR1 and CDR2 from the germline V gene are SNHLY and FYNNEI. V was clipped by 10 bases and J by 1 base, with 12 bases between them. CDR3 nucleotides: TGTGCCATTAACAGGGTAGGCACAGATACGCAGTATTTT. It is translated as CAINRVGTDTQYF.

The V and J genes are TRBV6-5 and TRBJ2-2, with TRBD1 matching 8 bases. CDR1 MNHEY and CDR2 SVGAGI come from the germline V gene. The J segment lost 4 bases and the V segment lost 2 bases, leaving 3 bases of the junction unmatched. The CDR3 sequence is 15 residues long. The DNA for the CDR3 is TGTGCCAGCAGTTACACTACAGGGGGCACCGGGGAGCTGTTTTTT. Protein product: CASSYTTGGTGELFF.

J is TRBJ1-4 and V is TRBV29-1; D gene ambiguous. Germline assignment: CDR1 SQVTM and CDR2 ANQGSEA. V was pared by 3 bases and J by 8 bases, with 13 bases between. This CDR3 is built from 13 residues. CDR3 sequence reads: CSVDRVEGEKLFF. In DNA form, the CDR3 reads TGCAGCGTTGATAGGGTGGAGGGAGAAAAACTGTTTTTT.

As to this clone: The junction does not match germline at one end; this may be a read error. The chain couples TRBV5-5 to TRBJ2-5, with D hard to call. This CDR3 comprises 15 residues. The germline gives CDR1 SGHKS, CDR2 YYEKEE (reference sequence). The CDR3 here is CASSPAPGGQGTQYF. The CDR3 DNA reads as TGTGCCAGCAGTCCTGCCCCAGGTGGGCAAGGGACCCAGTACTTC.

This chain joins TRBV19 and TRBJ1-4; TRBD1 is a possible D gene (5 bases). The CDR3 sequence is 14 residues long. Trimming left V 6 bases short and J 2 bases short, with 10 bases between. Germline V gene data show CDR1 as LNHDA and CDR2 as SQIVND (reference sequence). The CDR3 region is CASSGGGTNEKLFF. The CDR3 DNA follows: TGTGCCAGTAGCGGGGGAGGCACTAATGAAAAACTGTTTTTT.

The V and J genes are TRBV7-2 and TRBJ1-5, with TRBD1 as a possible D gene (5 bases). V was clipped by 4 bases and J by 5 bases, with 9 bases between them. Germline lookup yields CDR1 SGHTA and CDR2 FQGNSA. This CDR3 contains 13 residues. The CDR3 nucleotides read TGTGCCAGCAGCTCCGAGACAGATCAGCCCCAGCATTTT. It is translated as CASSSETDQPQHF.

This chain connects TRBV5-1 to TRBJ2-5, with TRBD2 matching 13 bases. The J call is uncertain, as TRBJ2-7 better fits the DNA end. Looked up from germline, CDR1 is SGHRS and CDR2 is YFSETQ. CDR3 length equals 17 residues. The CDR3: CASSWPEGTSGAGEQYF. CDR3 DNA: TGCGCCAGCAGCTGGCCGGAAGGGACTAGCGGGGCGGGCGAGCAGTACTTC.

This chain connects TRBV7-2 to TRBJ2-7, with D possibly TRBD1 on 6 matching bases. The CDR3 covers 13 residues. Germline V gene sequence: CDR1 SGHTA, CDR2 FQGNSA. V was shortened by 3 bases and J by 2 bases, with 8 bases between the two germline ends. CDR3 DNA sequence: TGTGCCAGCAGCTTGACAGGTACCTACGAGCAGTACTTC. It yields the protein CASSLTGTYEQYF.

The CDR3 DNA reads as TGTGCCAGCAGTGAACTTCGACAGGGGGCTGTAGATACGCAGTATTTT. Amino acid sequence: CASSELRQGAVDTQYF. This chain links TRBV2 with TRBJ2-3, with 10 bases matching TRBD1. The germline gives CDR1 SNHLY, CDR2 FYNNEI. J gave up 5 bases and V 2 bases, and 7 bases lay outside the gene matches. The CDR3 length is 16 residues. Using reference TRBV2 and TRBJ2-3 for the parts outside the CDR3, the full variable domain is EPEVTQTPSHQVTQMGQEVILRCVPISNHLYFYWYRQILGQKVEFLVSFYNNEISEKSEIFDDQFSVERPDGSNFTLKIRSTKLEDSAMYFCASSELRQGAVDTQYFGPGTRLTVL.

In regard to this clone: At one end the junction does not follow the germline gene, possibly because of a read error. The rearrangement joins TRBV7-9 to TRBJ2-1, with 12 positions matching TRBD2. The germline CDR1 and CDR2 sequences are SEHNR and FQNEAQ (reference sequence). There are 18 residues in the CDR3. CDR3 loop: CSSSLRSGTSGGFNEQFF. In DNA, the CDR3 is TGTTCCAGCAGCTTAAGGTCCGGAACTAGCGGGGGGTTCAATGAGCAGTTCTTC.